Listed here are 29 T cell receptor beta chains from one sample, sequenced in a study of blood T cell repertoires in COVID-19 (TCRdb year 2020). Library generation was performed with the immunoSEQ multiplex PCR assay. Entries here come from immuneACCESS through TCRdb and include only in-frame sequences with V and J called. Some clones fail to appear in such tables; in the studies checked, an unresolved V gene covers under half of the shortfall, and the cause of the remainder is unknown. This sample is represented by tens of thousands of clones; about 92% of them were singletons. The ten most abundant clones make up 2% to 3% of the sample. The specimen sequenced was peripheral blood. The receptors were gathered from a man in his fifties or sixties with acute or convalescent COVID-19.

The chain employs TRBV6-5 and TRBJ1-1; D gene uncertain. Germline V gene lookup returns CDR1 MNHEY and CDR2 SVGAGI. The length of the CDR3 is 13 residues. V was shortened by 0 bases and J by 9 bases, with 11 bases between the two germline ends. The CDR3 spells CASSYSWAGQAFF. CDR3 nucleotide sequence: TGTGCCAGCAGTTACTCCTGGGCAGGTCAAGCTTTCTTT.

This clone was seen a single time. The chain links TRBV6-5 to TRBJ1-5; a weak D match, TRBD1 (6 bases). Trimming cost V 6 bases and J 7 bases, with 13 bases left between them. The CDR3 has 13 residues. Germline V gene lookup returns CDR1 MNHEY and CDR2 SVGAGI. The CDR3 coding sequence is TGTGCCAGCAGCAGGGGACCGGGGCAGCCCCAGCATTTT. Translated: CASSRGPGQPQHF.

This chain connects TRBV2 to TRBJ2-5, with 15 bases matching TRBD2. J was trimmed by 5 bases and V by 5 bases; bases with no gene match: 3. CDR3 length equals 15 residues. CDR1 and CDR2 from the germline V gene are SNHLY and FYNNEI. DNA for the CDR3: TGTGCCAGCAGTAGCGGGACTAGCGGGAGGGAGACCCAGTACTTC. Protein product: CASSSGTSGRETQYF.

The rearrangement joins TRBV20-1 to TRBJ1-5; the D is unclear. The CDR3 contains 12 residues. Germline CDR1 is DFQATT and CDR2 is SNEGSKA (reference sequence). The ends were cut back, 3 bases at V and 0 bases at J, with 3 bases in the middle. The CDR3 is CSASYSNQPQHF. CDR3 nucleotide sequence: TGCAGTGCTAGTTATAGCAATCAGCCCCAGCATTTT.

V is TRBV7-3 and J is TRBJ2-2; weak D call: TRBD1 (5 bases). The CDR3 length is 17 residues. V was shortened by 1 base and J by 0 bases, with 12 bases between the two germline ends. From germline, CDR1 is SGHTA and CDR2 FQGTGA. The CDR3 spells CASSLSPDTTNTGELFF. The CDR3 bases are TGTGCCAGCAGCTTAAGCCCGGACACTACGAACACCGGGGAGCTGTTTTTT.

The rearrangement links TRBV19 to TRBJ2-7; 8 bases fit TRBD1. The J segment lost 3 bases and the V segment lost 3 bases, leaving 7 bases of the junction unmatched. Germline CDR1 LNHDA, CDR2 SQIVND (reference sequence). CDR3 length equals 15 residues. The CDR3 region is CASSMAGGIFYEQYF. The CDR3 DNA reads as TGTGCCAGTAGTATGGCAGGGGGCATTTTCTACGAGCAGTACTTC. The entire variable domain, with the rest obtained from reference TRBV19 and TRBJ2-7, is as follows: DGGITQSPKYLFRKEGQNVTLSCEQNLNHDAMYWYRQDPGQGLRLIYYSQIVNDFQKGDIAEGYSVSREKKESFPLTVTSAQKNPTAFYLCASSMAGGIFYEQYFGPGTRLTVT.

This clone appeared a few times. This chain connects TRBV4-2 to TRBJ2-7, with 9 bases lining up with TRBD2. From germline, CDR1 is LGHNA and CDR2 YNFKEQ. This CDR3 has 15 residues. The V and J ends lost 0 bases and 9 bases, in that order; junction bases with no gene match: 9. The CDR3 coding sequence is TGTGCCAGCAGCCAAGATTCGGGACTAGCTAGGGTGCAGTACTTC. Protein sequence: CASSQDSGLARVQYF.

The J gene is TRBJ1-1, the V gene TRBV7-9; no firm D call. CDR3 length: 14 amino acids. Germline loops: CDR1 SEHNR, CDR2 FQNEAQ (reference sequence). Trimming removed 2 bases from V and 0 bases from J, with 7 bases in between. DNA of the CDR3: TGTGCCAGCAGCTTATTACGGTTGAACACTGAAGCTTTCTTT. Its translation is CASSLLRLNTEAFF.

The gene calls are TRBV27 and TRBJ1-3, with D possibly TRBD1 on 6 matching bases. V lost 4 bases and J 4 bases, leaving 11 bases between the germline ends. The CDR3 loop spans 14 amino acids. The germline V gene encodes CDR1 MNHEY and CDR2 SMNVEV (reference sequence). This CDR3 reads CASSSQGYGNTIYF. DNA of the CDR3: TGTGCCAGCAGTTCACAGGGTTACGGAAACACCATATATTTT.

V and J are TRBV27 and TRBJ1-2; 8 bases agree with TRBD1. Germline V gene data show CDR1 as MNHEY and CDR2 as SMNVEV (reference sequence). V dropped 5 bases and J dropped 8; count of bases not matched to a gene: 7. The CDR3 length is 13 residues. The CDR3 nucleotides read TGTGCCAGCAGTAACTGGACAGGGAACGGCTACACCTTC. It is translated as CASSNWTGNGYTF.

The CDR3 sequence is CAARRGGNHNSPLHF. In DNA form, the CDR3 reads TGTGCCGCCAGACGGGGGGGCAATCATAATTCACCCCTCCACTTT. This rearrangement joins TRBV6-5 to TRBJ1-6; the D gene is possibly TRBD1 (6 bases). Trimming took off 11 bases at V and 5 bases at J, with 19 bases between the two ends. This CDR3 has 15 amino acids. CDR1 is MNHEY, CDR2 SVGAGI, per germline.

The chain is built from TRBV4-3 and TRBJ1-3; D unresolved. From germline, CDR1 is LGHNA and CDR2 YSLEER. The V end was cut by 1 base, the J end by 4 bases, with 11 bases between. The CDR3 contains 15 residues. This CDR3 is CASSQGGGLGNTIYF. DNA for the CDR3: TGCGCCAGCAGCCAAGGGGGAGGGCTCGGAAACACCATATATTTT.

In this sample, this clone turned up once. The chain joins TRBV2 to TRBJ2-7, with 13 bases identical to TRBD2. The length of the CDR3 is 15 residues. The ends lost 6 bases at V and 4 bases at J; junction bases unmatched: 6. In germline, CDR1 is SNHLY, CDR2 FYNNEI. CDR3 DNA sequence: TGTGCCAGCAGGGAGGGACTAGCGGGGATTTACGAGCAGTACTTC. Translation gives CASREGLAGIYEQYF.

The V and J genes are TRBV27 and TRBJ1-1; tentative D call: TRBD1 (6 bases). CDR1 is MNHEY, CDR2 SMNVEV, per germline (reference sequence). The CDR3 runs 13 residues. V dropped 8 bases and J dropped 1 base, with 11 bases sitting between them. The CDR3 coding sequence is TGTGCCAGCGGAGTACAGGGGAACACTGAAGCTTTCTTT. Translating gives CASGVQGNTEAFF.

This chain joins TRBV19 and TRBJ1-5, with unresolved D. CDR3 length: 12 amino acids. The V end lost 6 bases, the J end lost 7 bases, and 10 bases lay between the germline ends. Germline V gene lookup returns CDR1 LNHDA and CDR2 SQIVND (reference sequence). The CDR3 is CASRFGGQPQHF. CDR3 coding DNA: TGTGCCAGTAGATTCGGAGGACAGCCCCAGCATTTT. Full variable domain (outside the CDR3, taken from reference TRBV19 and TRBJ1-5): DGGITQSPKYLFRKEGQNVTLSCEQNLNHDAMYWYRQDPGQGLRLIYYSQIVNDFQKGDIAEGYSVSREKKESFPLTVTSAQKNPTAFYLCASRFGGQPQHFGDGTRLSIL.

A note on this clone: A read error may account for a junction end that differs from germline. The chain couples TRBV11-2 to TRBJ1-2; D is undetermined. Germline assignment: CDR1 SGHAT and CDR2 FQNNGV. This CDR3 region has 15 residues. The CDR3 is CASTLDGLVGVGYTF. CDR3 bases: TGTGCCAGCACCTTAGACGGCCTTGTTGGAGTTGGCTACACCTTC.

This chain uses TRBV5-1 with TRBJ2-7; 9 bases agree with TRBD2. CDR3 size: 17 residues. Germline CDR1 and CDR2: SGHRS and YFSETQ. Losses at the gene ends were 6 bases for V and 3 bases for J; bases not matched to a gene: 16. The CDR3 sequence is CASTNPGASGAGYEQYF. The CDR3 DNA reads TGCGCCAGCACCAACCCGGGGGCTAGCGGGGCAGGCTACGAGCAGTACTTC.

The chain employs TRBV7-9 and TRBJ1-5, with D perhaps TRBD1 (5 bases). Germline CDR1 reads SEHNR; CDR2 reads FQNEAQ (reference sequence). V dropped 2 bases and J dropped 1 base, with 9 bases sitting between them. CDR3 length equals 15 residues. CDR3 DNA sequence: TGTGCCAGCAGCTTACCGGGGGGGAGCAATCAGCCCCAGCATTTT. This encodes CASSLPGGSNQPQHF. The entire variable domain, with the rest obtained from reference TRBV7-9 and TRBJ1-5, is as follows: DTGVSQNPRHKITKRGQNVTFRCDPISEHNRLYWYRQTLGQGPEFLTYFQNEAQLEKSRLLSDRFSAERPKGSFSTLEIQRTEQGDSAMYLCASSLPGGSNQPQHFGDGTRLSIL.

The CDR3: CASNYQGNTEAFF. The CDR3 DNA is TGTGCCAGCAACTACCAGGGAAACACTGAAGCTTTCTTT. J is TRBJ1-1 and V is TRBV3-1 (or the pseudogene TRBV3-2); D is perhaps TRBD1 (5 bases). The germline gives CDR1 LGHDT, CDR2 YNNKEL (reference sequence). The CDR3 contains 13 residues. Trimming stripped 7 bases from V and 2 bases from J, with 11 bases between.

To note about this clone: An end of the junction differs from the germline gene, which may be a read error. CDR3 DNA: TGTGCCAGCAGAGAAGGGGCAGGGAACTATGGCTACACCTTC. Its translation is CASREGAGNYGYTF. The chain uses TRBV2 and TRBJ1-2; tentative D call: TRBD1 (5 bases). This CDR3 spans 14 amino acids. The germline V gene encodes CDR1 SNHLY and CDR2 FYNNEI.

The CDR3 reads CASSQGQGPRYNEQFF. Written as DNA, the CDR3 is TGCGCCAGCAGCCAAGGACAGGGACCGCGCTACAATGAGCAGTTCTTC. The chain couples TRBV4-1 to TRBJ2-1, with 7 bases aligning to TRBD1. CDR1 is MGHRA, CDR2 YSYEKL, per germline. V shed 1 base and J 3 bases; nucleotides not matched to a gene: 6. The length of the CDR3 is 16 residues.

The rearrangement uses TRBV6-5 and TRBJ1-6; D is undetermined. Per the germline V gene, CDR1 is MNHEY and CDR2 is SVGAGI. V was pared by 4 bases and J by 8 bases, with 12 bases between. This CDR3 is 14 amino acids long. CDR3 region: CASSLGPEDSPLHF. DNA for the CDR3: TGTGCCAGCAGTTTGGGCCCGGAGGATTCACCCCTCCACTTT.

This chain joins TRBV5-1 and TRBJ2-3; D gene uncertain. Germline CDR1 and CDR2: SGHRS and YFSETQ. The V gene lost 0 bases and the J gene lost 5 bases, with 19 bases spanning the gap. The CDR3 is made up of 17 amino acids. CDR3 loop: CASSLAAGPYGRDTQYF. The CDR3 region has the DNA TGCGCCAGCAGCTTGGCGGCAGGCCCTTATGGTAGAGATACGCAGTATTTT.

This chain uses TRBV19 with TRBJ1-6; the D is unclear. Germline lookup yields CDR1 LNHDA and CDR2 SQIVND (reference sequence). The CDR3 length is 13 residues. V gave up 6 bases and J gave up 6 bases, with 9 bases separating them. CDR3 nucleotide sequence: TGTGCCAGTAGATTCGGGAGTAATTCACCCCTCCACTTT. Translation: CASRFGSNSPLHF.

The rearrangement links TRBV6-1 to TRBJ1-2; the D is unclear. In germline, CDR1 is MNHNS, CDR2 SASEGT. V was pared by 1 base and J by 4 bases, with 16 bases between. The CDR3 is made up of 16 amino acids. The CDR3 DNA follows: TGTGCCAGCAGTGAAGGTTCGGTCCTCCAATCCTATGGCTACACCTTC. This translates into CASSEGSVLQSYGYTF.

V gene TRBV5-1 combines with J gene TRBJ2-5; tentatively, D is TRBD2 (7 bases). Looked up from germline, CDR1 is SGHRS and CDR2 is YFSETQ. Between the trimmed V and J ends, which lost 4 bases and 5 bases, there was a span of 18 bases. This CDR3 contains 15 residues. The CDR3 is CASSAPRGAQETQYF. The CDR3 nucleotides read TGCGCCAGCAGCGCCCCTCGGGGGGCGCAGGAGACCCAGTACTTC.

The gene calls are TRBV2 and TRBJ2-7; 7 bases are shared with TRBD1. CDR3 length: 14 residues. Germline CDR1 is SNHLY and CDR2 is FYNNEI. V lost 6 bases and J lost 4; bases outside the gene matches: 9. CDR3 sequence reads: CASRATGMDYEQYF. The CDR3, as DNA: TGTGCCAGCAGGGCGACAGGGATGGATTACGAGCAGTACTTC.

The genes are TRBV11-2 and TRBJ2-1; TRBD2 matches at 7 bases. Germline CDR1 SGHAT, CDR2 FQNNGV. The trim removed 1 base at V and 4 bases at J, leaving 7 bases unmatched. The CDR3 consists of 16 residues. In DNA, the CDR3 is TGTGCCAGCAGCTTAGGAAAGAGCGGGAATTACAATGAGCAGTTCTTC. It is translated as CASSLGKSGNYNEQFF.

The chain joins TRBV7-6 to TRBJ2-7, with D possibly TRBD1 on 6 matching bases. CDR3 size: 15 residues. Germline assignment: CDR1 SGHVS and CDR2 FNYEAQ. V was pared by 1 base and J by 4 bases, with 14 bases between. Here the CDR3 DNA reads TGTGCCAGCAGCTTAGAGGCAGGGGCCCTTTACGAGCAGTACGTC. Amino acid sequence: CASSLEAGALYEQYV.